The 20 T cell receptor beta chains below come from one sample, sequenced in a study of blood T cell repertoires in COVID-19. Measured with immunoSEQ multiplex PCR; TCRdb has only the in-frame clones, and not every one. The table records approximately 70,000 clones, 90% to 95% of them present only once. The specimen was peripheral blood. These receptors originate from a man aged 40-55 years with COVID-19, enrolled during active disease.

This rearrangement joins TRBV5-1 to TRBJ1-6; TRBD1 matches at 7 bases. The V gene end was trimmed by 5 bases and the J gene end by 5 bases; junction bases not matched to a gene: 13. There are 17 residues in the CDR3. The germline gives CDR1 SGHRS, CDR2 YFSETQ. The CDR3 bases are TGCGCCAGCAGGAGGGTCACGACAGGGTTGGATAATTCACCCCTCCACTTT. Residues: CASRRVTTGLDNSPLHF.

The chain links TRBV5-1 to TRBJ2-2; D gene unclear. This CDR3 has 14 amino acids. CDR1 is SGHRS and CDR2 is YFSETQ in the germline V gene. Trimming left V 3 bases short and J 0 bases short, with 6 bases between. CDR3 bases: TGCGCCAGCAGCTCGACTCCGAACACCGGGGAGCTGTTTTTT. Its translation: CASSSTPNTGELFF.

The chain links TRBV7-9 to TRBJ2-2; 7 bases map to TRBD1. The V segment lost 11 bases and the J segment 2 bases; nucleotides outside the gene matches: 14. The CDR3 loop spans 16 amino acids. Germline V CDR1 and CDR2: SEHNR, FQNEAQ (reference sequence). CDR3 coding DNA: TGTGCCCTCGAACCCGACAGGGCTTTCAACACCGGGGAGCTGTTTTTT. It encodes CALEPDRAFNTGELFF.

The table lists this clone with a few counts. V gene TRBV2 combines with J gene TRBJ1-5; the match to TRBD1 covers 9 bases. The CDR3 consists of 14 residues. The V gene end was trimmed by 6 bases and the J gene end by 3 bases; junction bases not matched to a gene: 3. Germline CDR1 and CDR2: SNHLY and FYNNEI. Written as DNA, the CDR3 is TGTGCCAGCAGCGGGGACAGGGCCAATCAGCCCCAGCATTTT. Its translation: CASSGDRANQPQHF.

This clone has a single count. V gene TRBV4-1 combines with J gene TRBJ1-4; possible D gene TRBD1, 6 bases. Germline loops: CDR1 MGHRA, CDR2 YSYEKL. With 1 base removed from V and 8 bases from J, the gap between germline ends came to 20 bases. The CDR3 runs to 17 residues. The CDR3 DNA reads TGCGCCAGCAGCCAAGTTTGGGGGGGGCGCACGCGGGAAAAACTGTTTTTT. Protein product: CASSQVWGGRTREKLFF.

The chain has TRBV29-1 and TRBJ1-2, with unresolved D. CDR1 SQVTM and CDR2 ANQGSEA come from the germline V gene. The CDR3 loop spans 11 amino acids. Trimming stripped 4 bases from V and 13 bases from J, with 16 bases between. The CDR3 loop reads CSVVGGRGCTF. CDR3 sequence (DNA): TGCAGCGTTGTAGGCGGGCGGGGTTGCACCTTC. The variable domain in full, completed from reference TRBV29-1 and TRBJ1-2, reads SAVISQKPSRDICQRGTSLTIQCQVDSQVTMMFWYRQQPGQSLTLIATANQGSEATYESGFVIDKFPISRPNLTFSTLTVSNMSPEDSSIYLCSVVGGRGCTFGSGTRLTVV.

The chain has TRBV5-1 and TRBJ2-3; 15 bases line up with TRBD2. Germline V CDR1 and CDR2: SGHRS, YFSETQ. The CDR3 contains 17 residues. Unmatched junction bases numbered 11, after V lost 4 bases and J lost 8 bases. CDR3 DNA sequence: TGCGCCAGCAGCCTCTCAGATCCGGGACTAGCGGGGGGTACGCAGTATTTT. It codes for CASSLSDPGLAGGTQYF.

This rearrangement joins TRBV3-1 (or the pseudogene TRBV3-2) to TRBJ2-4; tentatively, D is TRBD2 (5 bases). Trimming pared 2 bases from V and 2 bases from J, leaving 13 bases between. The germline V gene has CDR1 LGHDT and CDR2 YNNKEL (reference sequence). The CDR3 has 16 amino acids. The CDR3 spells CASSQYVFGTKNIQYF. DNA for the CDR3: TGTGCCAGCAGCCAATATGTCTTCGGGACCAAAAACATTCAGTACTTC.

The gene calls are TRBV2 and TRBJ1-1; 7 bases map to TRBD1. This CDR3 has 14 amino acids. Germline V gives CDR1 SNHLY, CDR2 FYNNEI. The trim removed 6 bases at V and 4 bases at J, leaving 8 bases unmatched. The CDR3 sequence: CASRLDRDSTEAFF. DNA of the CDR3: TGTGCCAGCAGACTCGACAGGGACAGCACTGAAGCTTTCTTT.

The CDR3 spells CASSLGTTYEQYF. The CDR3 bases are TGTGCCAGCAGTTTAGGGACTACCTACGAGCAGTACTTC. V gene TRBV28 combines with J gene TRBJ2-7, with 7 bases identical to TRBD2. Per the germline V gene, CDR1 is MDHEN and CDR2 is SYDVKM. Unmatched junction bases numbered 0, after V lost 2 bases and J lost 2 bases. The CDR3 length is 13 residues.

The chain joins TRBV21-1 to TRBJ2-7; TRBD1, the D gene given by the table, was not confirmed from the DNA. TRBV21-1 has pseudogene status. The CDR3 sequence is 14 residues long. This CDR3 is CASSKRTEGDEQYF. In nucleotides, the CDR3 is TGTGCCAGCAGCAAACGGACAGAGGGGGACGAGCAGTACTTC.

The chain joins TRBV6-5 to TRBJ1-4; 10 positions match TRBD1. This CDR3 has 15 amino acids. Trimming at V came to 2 bases and at J to 7 bases, leaving 4 bases not matched to a gene. Looked up from germline, CDR1 is MNHEY and CDR2 is SVGAGI. The CDR3 DNA reads TGTGCCAGCAGTTACCCCGGGACAGGGGTTGAAAAACTGTTTTTT. Residues: CASSYPGTGVEKLFF.

This chain links TRBV5-1 with TRBJ1-3; unclear D gene. This CDR3 comprises 16 residues. The germline gives CDR1 SGHRS, CDR2 YFSETQ. V lost 0 bases and J lost 0, with 10 bases in between. CDR3 nucleotide sequence: TGCGCCAGCAGCTTGGACTTTTTTGTCTCTGGAAACACCATATATTTT. This translates into CASSLDFFVSGNTIYF.

The chain couples TRBV5-1 to TRBJ1-6; D is possibly TRBD1 (6 bases). V gave up 0 bases and J gave up 4 bases, with 8 bases separating them. This CDR3 comprises 15 residues. CDR1 and CDR2 from the germline V gene are SGHRS and YFSETQ. CDR3 amino acids: CASSLGQDYNSPLHF. As DNA, the CDR3 is TGCGCCAGCAGCTTGGGACAGGATTATAATTCACCCCTCCACTTT.

The rearrangement links TRBV29-1 to TRBJ2-5; 9 positions agree with TRBD2. This CDR3 is 15 amino acids long. Germline CDR1 SQVTM, CDR2 ANQGSEA. J gave up 2 bases and V 7 bases, and 11 bases lay outside the gene matches. In DNA, the CDR3 is TGCAGCGCCGCTAAGTTAGCGGGGGTTCAAGAGACCCAGTACTTC. Its translation is CSAAKLAGVQETQYF.

This chain connects TRBV7-2 to TRBJ2-3; D is perhaps TRBD2 (7 bases). Germline assignment: CDR1 SGHTA and CDR2 FQGNSA. CDR3 size: 15 residues. V dropped 2 bases and J dropped 5 bases, with 14 bases sitting between them. Written as DNA, the CDR3 is TGTGCCAGCAGCTTACGGTGGGGGGGCCTAGATACGCAGTATTTT. Protein: CASSLRWGGLDTQYF.

The rearrangement joins TRBV5-4 to TRBJ2-5; a possible D gene is TRBD2 (7 bases). Germline values: CDR1 SGHNT, CDR2 YYREEE (reference sequence). V was clipped by 4 bases and J by 5 bases, with 15 bases between them. The CDR3 extends over 14 amino acids. As DNA, the CDR3 is TGTGCCAGCAGCCCACCTCGGGGGGCGGAGACCCAGTACTTC. This encodes CASSPPRGAETQYF.

The chain combines TRBV4-1 with TRBJ1-5; D ambiguous. Germline V gene lookup returns CDR1 MGHRA and CDR2 YSYEKL. There are 15 residues in the CDR3. V shed 0 bases and J shed 6 bases, with 12 bases lying between them. The CDR3 region is CASSQDSGGLQPQHF. CDR3 DNA sequence: TGCGCCAGCAGCCAAGATTCGGGTGGACTTCAGCCCCAGCATTTT.

The CDR3 sequence: CASSSSGTGTEKLFF. The DNA for the CDR3 is TGTGCCAGCAGTTCGTCCGGGACAGGGACTGAAAAACTGTTTTTT. The V call is TRBV6-5, the J call TRBJ1-4; 9 bases match TRBD1. The trim removed 4 bases at V and 7 bases at J, leaving 7 bases unmatched. CDR1 is MNHEY and CDR2 is SVGAGI in the germline V gene. The CDR3 length is 15 residues.

The CDR3 loop reads CASSVEVKGLAANEQFF. CDR3 DNA: TGTGCCAGCAGCGTAGAAGTAAAGGGACTAGCGGCCAATGAGCAGTTCTTC. This rearrangement joins TRBV9 to TRBJ2-1, with TRBD2 matching 11 bases. Losses at the gene ends were 0 bases for V and 6 bases for J; bases not matched to a gene: 8. CDR1 is SGDLS and CDR2 is YYNGEE in the germline V gene. The CDR3 runs to 17 residues.